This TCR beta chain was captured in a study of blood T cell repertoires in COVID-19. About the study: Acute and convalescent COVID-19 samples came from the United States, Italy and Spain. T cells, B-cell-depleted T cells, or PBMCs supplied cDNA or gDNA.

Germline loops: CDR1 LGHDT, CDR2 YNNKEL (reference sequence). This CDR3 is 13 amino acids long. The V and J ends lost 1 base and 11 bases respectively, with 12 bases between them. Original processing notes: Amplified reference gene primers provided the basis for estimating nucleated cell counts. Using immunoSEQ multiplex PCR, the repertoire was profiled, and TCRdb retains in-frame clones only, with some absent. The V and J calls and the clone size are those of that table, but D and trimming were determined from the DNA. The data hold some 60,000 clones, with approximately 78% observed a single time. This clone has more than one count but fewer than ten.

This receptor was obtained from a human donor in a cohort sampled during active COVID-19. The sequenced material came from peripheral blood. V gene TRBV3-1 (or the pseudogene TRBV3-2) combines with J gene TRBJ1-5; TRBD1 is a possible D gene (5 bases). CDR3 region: CASSQASAGSQHF. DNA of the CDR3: TGTGCCAGCAGCCAAGCCTCCGCAGGGTCCCAGCATTTT.